These 22 T cell receptor beta chains were sequenced from one sample in a study of blood T cells in healthy people across ages. A sample-barcoded 5' primer and a J-beta primer mix were used in a second PCR of roughly 6 to 11 cycles. From the 5' RACE reads, TCRdb called clonotypes with MiXCR, one entry per CDR3 protein. The top ten clones hold 15% of a sample with about 650,000 distinct CDR3 sequences, about 30% of them seen once. Sequenced input: blood. These receptors all stem from a woman older than 75 in good health.

This clonotype was recorded many times. The rearrangement uses TRBV29-1 and TRBJ2-7, with 8 bases that match TRBD1. V shed 5 bases, J shed 6 bases, and the junction held 9 bases outside the gene matches. This CDR3 region has 13 residues. Per the germline V gene, CDR1 is SQVTM and CDR2 is ANQGSEA. For the CDR3, the DNA is TGCAGCGTTAGGACAGGGTACTCAGGCGAGCAGTACTTC. This encodes CSVRTGYSGEQYF.

This clonotype occurred once. An end of the junction does not agree with germline; a read error may underlie this. The CDR3: CASSLVGNTKAFF. The CDR3 region has the DNA TGTGCCAGCAGTTTAGTGGGAAACACTAAAGCTTTCTTT. The chain recombines TRBV12-3 or TRBV12-4 with TRBJ1-1; no firm D call. The CDR3 has 13 residues.

This clonotype was counted at least ten times. The chain uses TRBV20-1 and TRBJ2-1; possible D gene TRBD1, 7 bases. The CDR3 contains 13 residues. The V end lost 6 bases, the J end lost 7 bases, and 16 bases lay between the germline ends. Germline assignment: CDR1 DFQATT and CDR2 SNEGSKA (reference sequence). The CDR3 nucleotides read TGCAGTGCGGCCAGGGGGGCCTCGAATGAGCAGTTCTTC. Its protein product is CSAARGASNEQFF.

This clonotype occurred many times. This chain joins TRBV7-3 and TRBJ2-7, with a weak D call TRBD1 (6 bases). The CDR3 contains 15 residues. Per the germline V gene, CDR1 is SGHTA and CDR2 is FQGTGA. V was trimmed by 5 bases and J by 0 bases, leaving 14 bases between them. The CDR3 loop reads CASSLHRASSYEQYF. The CDR3 DNA reads as TGTGCCAGCAGCCTACACAGGGCTAGCTCCTACGAGCAGTACTTC.

The genes are TRBV30 and TRBJ1-2, with 10 positions matching TRBD1. The trim removed 4 bases at V and 1 base at J, leaving 6 bases unmatched. Germline V gene data show CDR1 as GTSNPN and CDR2 as SVGIG (reference sequence). The CDR3 has 15 amino acids. As DNA, the CDR3 is TGTGCCTGGACTGGGGACAGGGGATTTAACTATGGCTACACCTTC. Its protein product is CAWTGDRGFNYGYTF. The full variable domain, completed using reference TRBV30 and TRBJ1-2, is SQTIHQWPATLVQPVGSPLSLECTVEGTSNPNLYWYRQAAGRGLQLLFYSVGIGQISSEVPQNLSASRPQDRQFILSSKKLLLSDSGFYLCAWTGDRGFNYGYTFGSGTRLTVV.

This clonotype appeared many times. The chain carries TRBV12-3 or TRBV12-4 and TRBJ2-7; D is undetermined. Trimming left V 3 bases short and J 1 base short, with 7 bases between. The CDR3 covers 13 residues. CDR3 region: CASSFEDSYEQYF. The CDR3 region has the DNA TGTGCCAGCAGTTTCGAGGATTCCTACGAGCAGTACTTC.

This clonotype was detected a few times. A much larger clonotype is one base distant, so this may be a read error. The chain employs TRBV19 and TRBJ2-5; maybe TRBD1 (5 bases). This CDR3 region has 14 residues. Deletions cut 6 bases from V and 4 bases from J, with 15 bases between. Looked up from germline, CDR1 is LNHDA and CDR2 is SQIVND (reference sequence). This CDR3 is CASRNGQGSETQYF. CDR3 coding DNA: TGTGCCAGTAGGAACGGCCAGGGATCAGAGACCCAGTACTTC.

This clonotype was seen ten or more times. A single base separates this from a much larger clone, so it may be a read error. CDR3 sequence: CATSTRTTICHEQFF. CDR3 bases: TGTGCCACCAGCACCAGGACAACTATATGCCATGAGCAGTTCTTC. The chain couples TRBV15 to TRBJ2-1; D might be TRBD1 (5 bases). CDR1 LNHNV and CDR2 YYDKDF come from the germline V gene (reference sequence). The length of the CDR3 is 15 residues. V lost 4 bases and J 8 bases, leaving 18 bases between the germline ends.

Worth noting for this clonotype: The junction does not match germline at one end; this may be a read error. The genes are TRBV6-1 and TRBJ2-1; D tentatively reads TRBD1 or TRBD2 (6 bases each). Looked up from germline, CDR1 is MNHNS and CDR2 is SASEGT. The CDR3 totals 15 residues. CDR3 sequence reads: CAGSEPGAALNEQFF. As DNA, the CDR3 is TGTGCCGGCAGTGAACCGGGGGCCGCCTTAAATGAGCAGTTCTTC.

Notes on this clonotype: This may be a read error, as it is one base from a much larger clone. This chain uses TRBV7-9 with TRBJ2-3, with 7 bases aligning to TRBD1. Losses at the gene ends were 6 bases for V and 1 base for J; bases not matched to a gene: 10. CDR3 length: 16 residues. The germline V gene encodes CDR1 SEHNR and CDR2 FQNEAQ (reference sequence). The CDR3 nucleotides are TGTGCCAGCAGAGGCCGACAGGGTGACGGCACAGATACGCAGTATTTT. Translated, it gives CASRGRQGDGTDTQYF.

This clonotype was seen ten or more times. V usage is TRBV15 and J usage is TRBJ2-7; 7 bases line up with TRBD2. In germline, CDR1 is LNHNV, CDR2 YYDKDF (reference sequence). V was pared by 5 bases and J by 5 bases, with 6 bases of the junction left unmatched. CDR3 length: 13 residues. The CDR3 sequence is CATSPPSGDEQYF. DNA of the CDR3: TGTGCCACCAGCCCGCCAAGCGGGGACGAGCAGTACTTC.

Notes on this clonotype: A read error may be the cause here, since a much bigger clone is one base away. The J gene is TRBJ1-5, the V gene TRBV2; 7 nucleotides agree with TRBD1. The CDR3 spans 13 residues. In germline, CDR1 is SNHLY, CDR2 FYNNEI. The CDR3 coding sequence is TGTGCCAGCTCTCGACAGGGCCGTCAGCCCCGGCATTTT. Its translation is CASSRQGRQPRHF.

In its sample, this clonotype was seen many times. The genes are TRBV29-1 and TRBJ1-6; TRBD1 matches 7 bases. The CDR3 spans 14 residues. Germline trimming cut 4 bases from V and 7 bases from J; bases unmatched to any gene: 7. From germline, CDR1 is SQVTM and CDR2 ANQGSEA. The CDR3 protein is CSVAEGAENSPLHF. The DNA of the CDR3 is TGCAGCGTTGCAGAGGGGGCGGAAAATTCACCCCTCCACTTT.

Many counts were recorded for this clonotype. This chain connects TRBV6-6 to TRBJ1-2; D not certain. The CDR3 is made up of 12 amino acids. With 7 bases removed from V and 4 bases from J, the gap between germline ends came to 10 bases. Looked up from germline, CDR1 is MNHNY and CDR2 is SVGAGI (reference sequence). Written as DNA, the CDR3 is TGTGCCAGCACCGCGGGCAGCTATGGCTACACCTTC. Amino acids: CASTAGSYGYTF.

This clonotype was seen a few times. The chain couples TRBV28 to TRBJ1-2; weak D call: TRBD1 (6 bases). Germline V CDR1 and CDR2: MDHEN, SYDVKM. Trimming pared 6 bases from V and 0 bases from J, leaving 14 bases between. The CDR3 spans 15 residues. The CDR3 protein is CASSPPRTANYGYTF. Written as DNA, the CDR3 is TGTGCCAGCAGCCCCCCCCGGACAGCTAACTATGGCTACACCTTC.

This clonotype was detected only a few times. V and J are TRBV18 and TRBJ2-5, with D unclear. The J call is doubtful: the DNA matches TRBJ2-7 better. Germline values: CDR1 KGHSH, CDR2 LQKENI. The CDR3 runs to 14 residues. The DNA for the CDR3 is TGTGCCAGCTCACCATGGCAGGCATTCGACGAGCAGTACTTC. Amino acid sequence: CASSPWQAFDEQYF.

The chain carries TRBV2 and TRBJ2-3, with no clear D. The CDR3 is 14 residues long. Trimming took 8 bases from V and 2 from J, leaving 14 bases between them. The V gene's germline CDR1 is SNHLY and CDR2 FYNNEI. CDR3 residues: CASQDFFFTDTQYF. CDR3 nucleotides: TGTGCCAGCCAAGACTTCTTCTTCACAGATACGCAGTATTTT. Drawing the rest from reference TRBV2 and TRBJ2-3, the complete variable domain is EPEVTQTPSHQVTQMGQEVILRCVPISNHLYFYWYRQILGQKVEFLVSFYNNEISEKSEIFDDQFSVERPDGSNFTLKIRSTKLEDSAMYFCASQDFFFTDTQYFGPGTRLTVL.

Details on this clonotype: Just one base apart from a much larger clone, this may be a read error. J is TRBJ2-3 and V is TRBV28, with D possibly being TRBD1 (5 bases). Trimming removed 3 bases at V and 2 bases at J, with 9 bases between. The germline gives CDR1 MDHEN, CDR2 SYDVKM. The CDR3 sequence is 14 residues long. The CDR3 DNA is TGTGCCAGCAGTTTTCAGGGTAACACAGATACGCAGTATTTT. Translation: CASSFQGNTDTQYF.

This clonotype was counted ten times or more. V usage is TRBV30 and J usage is TRBJ1-2; 7 bases line up with TRBD1. Losses at the gene ends were 4 bases for V and 0 bases for J; bases not matched to a gene: 2. Germline CDR1 reads GTSNPN; CDR2 reads SVGIG (reference sequence). The CDR3 has 13 amino acids. CDR3 nucleotide sequence: TGTGCCTGGACCGGACAGGCTAACTATGGCTACACCTTC. Translating gives CAWTGQANYGYTF.

The table lists this clonotype with many counts. The rearrangement uses TRBV6-5 and TRBJ2-3; 12 bases align to TRBD2. The V gene end was trimmed by 2 bases and the J gene end by 2 bases; junction bases not matched to a gene: 8. The CDR3 totals 18 residues. Germline V gene sequence: CDR1 MNHEY, CDR2 SVGAGI. Written as DNA, the CDR3 is TGTGCCAGCAGTTACGGCTTCCTAGCGGGGGGGGACACAGATACGCAGTATTTT. Translated, it gives CASSYGFLAGGDTDTQYF.

This clonotype occurred many times. The V gene is TRBV5-1, the J gene TRBJ1-1, with 7 bases fitting TRBD1. This CDR3 region has 15 residues. V was pared by 4 bases and J by 5 bases, with 11 bases of the junction left unmatched. The germline CDR1 and CDR2 sequences are SGHRS and YFSETQ. CDR3 nucleotides: TGCGCCAGCAGCCCGATGACAGGGCGTGAAACTGAAGCTTTCTTT. As protein: CASSPMTGRETEAFF.

This chain uses TRBV27 with TRBJ2-3; 7 bases align to TRBD1. The germline V gene encodes CDR1 MNHEY and CDR2 SMNVEV (reference sequence). The V gene end was trimmed by 5 bases and the J gene end by 3 bases; junction bases not matched to a gene: 5. The CDR3 contains 14 residues. DNA of the CDR3: TGTGCCAGCAGTATCGGGACAGTTACAGATACGCAGTATTTT. Protein product: CASSIGTVTDTQYF.